This T cell receptor (beta chain) originates from a study of shared clonotypes between healthy human individuals. Overall study results and limits: Generally, naive subsets came out with larger estimated richness than memory subsets.

A CD45RA-negative memory subset and a CD45RA+ naive subset were separated from the CD4+ cells. Once extracted for a subset, genomic DNA was divided evenly among several immunoSEQ plates. Repertoires were generated with immunoSEQ multiplex PCR, while TCRdb's copy carries only in-frame clones and drops some. The table lists approximately 1.4 million clones, about 98% of them singletons. Germline values: CDR1 LGHNA, CDR2 YSLEER. CDR3 length: 14 residues. V was trimmed by 0 bases and J by 3 bases, leaving 8 bases between them. With regard to this clone: What it recognizes is unknown.

The source material was naive CD4+ T cells sorted from blood. Specified subset: CD45RA+ positively selected. This TCR was sampled from a man aged 25 to 40 in good health. The rearrangement links TRBV4-3 to TRBJ1-1; D gene uncertain. The CDR3 loop is CASSQDLGYTEAFF. The CDR3 coding sequence is TGCGCCAGCAGCCAAGATTTGGGGTACACTGAAGCTTTCTTT.